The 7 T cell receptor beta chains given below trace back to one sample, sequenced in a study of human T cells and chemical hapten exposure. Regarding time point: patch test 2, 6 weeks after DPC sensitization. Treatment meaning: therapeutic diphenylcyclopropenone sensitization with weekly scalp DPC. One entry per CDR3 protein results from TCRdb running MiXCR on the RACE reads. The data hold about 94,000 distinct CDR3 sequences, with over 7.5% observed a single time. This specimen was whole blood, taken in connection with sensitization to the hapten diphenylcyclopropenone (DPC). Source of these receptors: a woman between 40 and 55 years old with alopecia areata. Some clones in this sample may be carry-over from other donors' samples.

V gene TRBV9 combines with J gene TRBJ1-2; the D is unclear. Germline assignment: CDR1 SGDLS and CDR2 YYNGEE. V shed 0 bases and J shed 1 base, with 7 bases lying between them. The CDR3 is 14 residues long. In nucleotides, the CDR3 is TGTGCCAGCAGCGTAGAGACACATAACTATGGCTACACCTTC. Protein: CASSVETHNYGYTF.

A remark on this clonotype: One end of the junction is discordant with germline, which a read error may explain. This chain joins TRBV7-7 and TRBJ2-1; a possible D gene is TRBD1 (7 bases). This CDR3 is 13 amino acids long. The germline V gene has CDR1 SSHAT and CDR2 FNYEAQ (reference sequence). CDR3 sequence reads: CASSSGGIDEQFF. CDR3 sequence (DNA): TGTGCTAGCAGCTCAGGGGGGATAGATGAGCAGTTCTTC.

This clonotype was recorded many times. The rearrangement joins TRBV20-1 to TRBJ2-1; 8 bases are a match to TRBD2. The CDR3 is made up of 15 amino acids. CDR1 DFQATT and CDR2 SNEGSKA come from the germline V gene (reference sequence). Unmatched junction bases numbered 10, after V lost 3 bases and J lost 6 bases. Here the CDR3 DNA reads TGCAGTGCTAGCCGGGGGGGAACCTTGGGCAATGAGCAGTTCTTC. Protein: CSASRGGTLGNEQFF.

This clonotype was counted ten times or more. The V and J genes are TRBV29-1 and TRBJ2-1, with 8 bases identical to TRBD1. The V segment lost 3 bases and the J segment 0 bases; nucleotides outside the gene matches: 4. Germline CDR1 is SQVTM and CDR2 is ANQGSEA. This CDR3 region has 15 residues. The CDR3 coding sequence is TGCAGCGTTGACCCCGGACAGGGCTCCTACAATGAGCAGTTCTTC. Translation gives CSVDPGQGSYNEQFF.

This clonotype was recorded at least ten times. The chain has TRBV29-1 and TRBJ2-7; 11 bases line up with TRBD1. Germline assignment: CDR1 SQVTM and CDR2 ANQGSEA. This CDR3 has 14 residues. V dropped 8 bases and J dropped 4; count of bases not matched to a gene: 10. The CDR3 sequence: CSTSTGTGGYEQYF. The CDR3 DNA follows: TGCAGCACTTCTACCGGGACAGGGGGATACGAGCAGTACTTC.

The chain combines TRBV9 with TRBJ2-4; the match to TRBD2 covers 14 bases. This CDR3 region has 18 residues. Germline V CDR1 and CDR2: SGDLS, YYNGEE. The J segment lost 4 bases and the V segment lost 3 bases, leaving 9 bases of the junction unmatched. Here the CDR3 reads CASSAGTSGSPWKNIQYF. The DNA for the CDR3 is TGTGCCAGCAGCGCCGGGACTAGCGGGAGTCCCTGGAAAAACATTCAGTACTTC.

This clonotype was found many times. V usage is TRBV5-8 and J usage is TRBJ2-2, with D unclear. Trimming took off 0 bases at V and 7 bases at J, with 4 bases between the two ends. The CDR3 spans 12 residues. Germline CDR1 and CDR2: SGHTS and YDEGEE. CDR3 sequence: CASSLDGGELFF. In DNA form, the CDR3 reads TGTGCCAGCAGCTTGGACGGCGGGGAGCTGTTTTTT.